This TCR beta chain originates from a study of neoadjuvant anti-PD-1 for oral cavity cancer. Study-level background: Non-progressing patients received a fourth nivolumab dose near day 43, then surgery on days 50-56. The study, taken as a whole, reports: Each response group had just three patients in TCR analyses.

Regarding this clone: Its target is unknown.

The CDR3 has 11 amino acids. The germline V and J ends were trimmed by 8 bases and 3 bases, with 7 bases remaining between them. Germline V CDR1 and CDR2: SNHLY, FYNNEI. Time point reported: after neoadjuvant nivolumab, at surgical resection. Patients were newly diagnosed with stage II-IVA oral cavity squamous cell carcinoma without prior systemic or radiation treatment. The patients had HPV-negative, locally advanced oral cavity squamous cell carcinoma. Repertoires were generated with immunoSEQ multiplex PCR, while TCRdb's copy carries only in-frame clones and drops some. The sample yields 63,000 or so clones, roughly nine tenths seen once.

This clonotype was obtained from a person aged 35-80 years with oral cavity squamous cell carcinoma. The chain uses TRBV2 and TRBJ1-2; TRBD1 is a possible D gene (6 bases). Sequencing used PBMCs, obtained after nivolumab (anti-PD-1) treatment. In DNA, the CDR3 is TGTGCCAGCCACAGGGACTATGGCTACACCTTC. It is translated as CASHRDYGYTF.